Listed below are T cell receptor beta chains from one sample, sequenced in a study of CD8 T cells in ankylosing spondylitis. TCRdb redid the calling of the 5' RACE reads with MiXCR, one entry per CDR3 protein. The sample includes fewer than 750,000 distinct CDR3 sequences, around a fifth of them seen just once. The sample was blood, either unsorted or a sorted T cell fraction (not recorded which). Receptor source: a male donor with ankylosing spondylitis. Both conserved end residues are trimmed from each CDR3.

v_call	j_call	cdr3_length	cdr3_aa
TRBV11-1	TRBJ2-5	16	ASSPGTSGSDRQETQY
TRBV3-1	TRBJ1-1	15	ASSQEQTGGWDTEAF
TRBV18	TRBJ1-2	10	ASSRQIGGYT
TRBV12-3/TRBV12-4	TRBJ1-2	12	ASSQKPGNYGYT
TRBV20-1	TRBJ2-1	12	SATHRLAYNEQF
TRBV7-9	TRBJ1-4	14	ASSSILVATNEKLF
TRBV7-3	TRBJ2-1	9	ASSLGGTMF
TRBV28	TRBJ2-2	14	ASSLLTGVVAGELF
TRBV5-1	TRBJ2-1	14	ASSLAMGSSYNEQF
TRBV5-1	TRBJ1-2	12	ASSLELSPHGYT
TRBV5-6	TRBJ2-3	11	AVRDRGTDTQY
TRBV7-2	TRBJ2-7	13	ASSPWTSPENEQY
TRBV5-1	TRBJ2-7	13	ASSLPADRGSEQY
TRBV6-1	TRBJ1-6	16	ASSATRDGGGGNSPLH
TRBV7-2	TRBJ2-7	13	ASSPGTGGFYEQY
TRBV28	TRBJ2-7	13	ASSLSAGESYEQY
TRBV12-3/TRBV12-4	TRBJ2-1	13	ASSFVAGSYNEQF
TRBV11-1	TRBJ2-3	13	ASSLFKRGTDTQY
TRBV7-9	TRBJ2-1	14	ASSLVPRSSYNEQF
TRBV10-2	TRBJ2-5	17	ASSDGGLNAPWGQETQY
TRBV5-1	TRBJ2-7	12	ASKDRPSSYEQY
TRBV5-8	TRBJ2-2	12	ASSPTGMSGELF
TRBV5-1	TRBJ2-2	13	ASSLEGFNTGELF
TRBV29-1	TRBJ2-1	15	SVTGQPTSSSYNEQF
TRBV10-3	TRBJ2-1	12	ATKLAGGPGEQF
TRBV29-1	TRBJ1-2	13	SVEGRNDRDYGYT
TRBV20-1	TRBJ2-1	13	SATGWGLAVNEQF
TRBV12-3/TRBV12-4	TRBJ2-1	12	ASTSEGPYNEQF
TRBV9	TRBJ2-1	13	ASSAFRGPQNEQF
TRBV29-1	TRBJ2-2	13	SVEKVAGYTGELF
TRBV29-1	TRBJ2-2	11	SVGIKNTGELF
TRBV5-1	TRBJ2-3	9	ASSADDTQY
TRBV29-1	TRBJ1-1	12	SVVPLQLNTEAF
TRBV12-3/TRBV12-4	TRBJ2-7	9	ASSSQYEQY
TRBV3-1	TRBJ2-1	12	ASRSSGGNNEQF
TRBV2	TRBJ2-3	14	ASSVGGSSSGDTQY
TRBV7-2	TRBJ2-2	14	ASSFYSGSSTGELF
TRBV29-1	TRBJ1-2	11	SVWTGKASGYT
TRBV5-1	TRBJ1-1	11	ASRFGENTEAF
TRBV9	TRBJ2-2	13	ASSVGVAEFGELF
TRBV7-9	TRBJ1-1	12	ASSLEGSGTVAF
TRBV7-2	TRBJ2-5	12	ASSLAGVSETQY
TRBV7-2	TRBJ2-4	14	ASSSGTTGAKNIQY
TRBV20-1	TRBJ2-1	13	SARTSGRNYNEQF
TRBV5-1	TRBJ1-1	13	ASTAGTGGGTEAF
TRBV6-1	TRBJ2-5	13	ASSDGGTIQETQY
TRBV20-1	TRBJ1-2	16	SAANPGTGERSGYGYT
TRBV28	TRBJ2-4	13	ASSFWALAKNIQY
TRBV7-9	TRBJ1-3	15	ASSLGGSSPSGNTIY
TRBV29-1	TRBJ1-2	10	SAVQGDYGYT
TRBV4-3	TRBJ2-5	15	ASSQERWLADEETQY
TRBV4-3	TRBJ2-7	16	ASSRYPSLAGVLYEQY
TRBV12-3/TRBV12-4	TRBJ2-3	13	ASSGWQGGTDTQY
TRBV20-1	TRBJ2-7	11	SASGTMTYEQY
TRBV20-1	TRBJ2-2	12	SARDGGDTGELF
TRBV12-3/TRBV12-4	TRBJ1-2	13	ASSPQPGRVNGYT
TRBV27	TRBJ2-2	11	ASSFIGAGELF
TRBV12-3/TRBV12-4	TRBJ2-1	14	ASSLRGGSGYNEQF
TRBV7-9	TRBJ2-3	14	ASSLGPSGSTDTQY
TRBV13	TRBJ2-5	12	ASSLSQGKETQY